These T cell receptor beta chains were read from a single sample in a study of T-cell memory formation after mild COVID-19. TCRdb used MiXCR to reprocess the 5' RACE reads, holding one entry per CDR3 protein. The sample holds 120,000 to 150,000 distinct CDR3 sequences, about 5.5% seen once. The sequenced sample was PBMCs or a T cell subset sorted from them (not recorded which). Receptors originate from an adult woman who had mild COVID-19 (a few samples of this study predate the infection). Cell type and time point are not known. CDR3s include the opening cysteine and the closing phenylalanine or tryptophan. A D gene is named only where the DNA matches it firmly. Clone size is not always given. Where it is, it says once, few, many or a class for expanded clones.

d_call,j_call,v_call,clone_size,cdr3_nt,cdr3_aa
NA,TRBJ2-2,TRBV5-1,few,TGCGCCAGCAGCCCCCCGAAGGGGCAGAACACCGGGGAGCTGTTTTTT,CASSPPKGQNTGELFF
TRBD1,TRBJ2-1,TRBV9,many,TGTGCCAGCAGCCCCAGGACAGGGAACAATGAGCAGTTCTTC,CASSPRTGNNEQFF
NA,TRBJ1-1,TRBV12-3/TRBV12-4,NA,TGTGCCAGCAGTTGGTACAGAGACACTGAAGCTTTCTTT,CASSWYRDTEAFF
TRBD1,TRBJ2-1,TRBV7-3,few,TGTGCCAGCAGCTCGGGACAGGTGGGCTACAATGAGCAGTTCTTC,CASSSGQVGYNEQFF
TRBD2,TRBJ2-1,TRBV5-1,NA,TGCGCCAGCAGCTTGGTTGTAGCGGGAGCCTACAATGAGCAGTTCTTC,CASSLVVAGAYNEQFF
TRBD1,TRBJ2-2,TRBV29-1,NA,TGCAGCGCTGGGACAGACCTTATGAAGCTGTTTTTT,CSAGTDLMKLFF
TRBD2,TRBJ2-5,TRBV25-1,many,TGTGCCAGCAGTTCTCACGGACTAGCGGGACAAGAGACCCAGTACTTC,CASSSHGLAGQETQYF
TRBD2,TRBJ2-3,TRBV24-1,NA,TGTGCCACCAGTCTTGGGTTTAGCGGGAGTACAGATACGCAGTATTTT,CATSLGFSGSTDTQYF
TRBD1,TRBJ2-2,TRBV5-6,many,TGTGCCAGCAGCTTGGGACAGGGGGCCCACACGACCGGGGAGCTGTTTTTT,CASSLGQGAHTTGELFF
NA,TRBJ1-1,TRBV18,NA,TGTGCCAGCTCAGTGGACATGAACACTGAAGCTTTCTTT,CASSVDMNTEAFF
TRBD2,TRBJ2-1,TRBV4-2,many,TGTGCCAGCAGCCAACTAGCGGGGGGGCGTCATGAGCAGTTCTTC,CASSQLAGGRHEQFF
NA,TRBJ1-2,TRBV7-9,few,TGTGCCAGCAGCTTAGCAAGGGGCTCCAACTATGGCTACACCTTC,CASSLARGSNYGYTF
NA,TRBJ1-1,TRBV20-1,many,TGCAGTGCCATAGGAAGGGCGGAAGAGAACACTGAAGCTTTCTTT,CSAIGRAEENTEAFF
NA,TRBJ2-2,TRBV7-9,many,TGTGCCAGCAGCCCTTATACCGACGGCACCGGGGAGCTGTTTTTT,CASSPYTDGTGELFF
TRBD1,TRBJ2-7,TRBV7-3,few,TGTGCCAGCAGCTTAAGTTTTAGTCGACAGGGGATATACACTAACGAGCAGTACTTC,CASSLSFSRQGIYTNEQYF
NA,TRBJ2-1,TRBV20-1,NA,TGCAGTGCTAGTCGGAGGAATGAGCAGTTCTTC,CSASRRNEQFF
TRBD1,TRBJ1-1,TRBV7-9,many,TGTGCCAGCATCACAACCGGGACAGGGGTAAACACTGAAGCTTTCTTT,CASITTGTGVNTEAFF
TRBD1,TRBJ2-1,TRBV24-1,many,TGTGCCACCAGTGATCCAGCGACAGGGGGGCACAATGAGCAGTTCTTC,CATSDPATGGHNEQFF
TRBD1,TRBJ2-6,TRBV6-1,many,TGTGCCAGCAGGGGGGACAGATCTGGGGCCAACGTCCTGACTTTC,CASRGDRSGANVLTF
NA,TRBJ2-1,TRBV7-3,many,TGTGCCAGCAGCTCCCCCCCCGTGGGAAATGAGCAGTTCTTC,CASSSPPVGNEQFF
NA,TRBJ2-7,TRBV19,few,TGTGCCAGTAGTATACTCTTGGCGGCAACCTACGAGCAGTACTTC,CASSILLAATYEQYF
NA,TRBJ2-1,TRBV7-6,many,TGTGCCAGCAGCTTAGCGAGGGGGGGCAGGGTCTTC,CASSLARGGRVF
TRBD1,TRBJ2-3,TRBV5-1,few,TGCGCCAGCAGTACAGGGGGCGTAGGGCTGGATACGCAGTATTTT,CASSTGGVGLDTQYF
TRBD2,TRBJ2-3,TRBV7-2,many,TGTGCCAGCAGCTCTAATTTGCTAGCGGGAGGGATGGGGTCAGATACGCAGTATTTT,CASSSNLLAGGMGSDTQYF
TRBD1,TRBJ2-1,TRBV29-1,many,TGCAGCGTAACCGGGACAGGGCTTTTGAATGAGCAGTTCTTC,CSVTGTGLLNEQFF
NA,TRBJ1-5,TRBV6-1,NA,TGTGCCAGCAGTGAACATGAGTGGGGGTTCAATCAGCCCCAGCATTTT,CASSEHEWGFNQPQHF
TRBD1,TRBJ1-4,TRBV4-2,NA,TGTGCCAGCAGCCCGGGGCCCGACAGGGGAGATGAAAAACTGTTTTTT,CASSPGPDRGDEKLFF
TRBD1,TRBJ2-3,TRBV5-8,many,TGTGCCAGCAAAATGACAGGGTACACAGATACGCAGTATTTT,CASKMTGYTDTQYF
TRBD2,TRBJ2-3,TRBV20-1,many,TGCAGTGCCGAACTAGCGGGAGGGACCACAGATACGCAGTATTTT,CSAELAGGTTDTQYF
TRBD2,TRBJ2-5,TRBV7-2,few,TGTGCCAGCAGCCAGGGACTAGCGGGACAGACCCAGTACTTC,CASSQGLAGQTQYF
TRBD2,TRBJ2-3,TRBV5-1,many,TGCGCCAGCAGCTTTTCTAGCGGGAGGATTACAGATACGCAGTATTTT,CASSFSSGRITDTQYF
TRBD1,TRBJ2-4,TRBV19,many,TGTGCCAGTAGTATAATCGGGACAGGGATAACAAACATTCAGTACTTC,CASSIIGTGITNIQYF
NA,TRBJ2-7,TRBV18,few,TGTGCCAGCTCACCAAGGGCGCAGGGGACCTACGAGCAGTACTTC,CASSPRAQGTYEQYF
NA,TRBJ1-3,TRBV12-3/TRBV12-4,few,TGTGCCAGCAGTTTGGCAGGGCCTATTGGAAACACCATATATTTT,CASSLAGPIGNTIYF
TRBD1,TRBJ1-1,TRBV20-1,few,TGCAGTGCTTTTCCCGGACTAGGGACAGGGGGCATAAAAATGAACACTGAAGCTTTCTTT,CSAFPGLGTGGIKMNTEAFF
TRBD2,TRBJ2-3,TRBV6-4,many,TGTGCCAGCAGTCAAGGGAGCGGGGGTAGAGATACGCAGTATTTT,CASSQGSGGRDTQYF
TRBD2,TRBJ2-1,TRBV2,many,TGTGCCAGCACCGACCCGGGACTAGCGGGGAGGAATGAGCAGTTCTTC,CASTDPGLAGRNEQFF
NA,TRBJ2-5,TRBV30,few,TGTGCCTGGAGTCCCCCCGGCCACCCATGGCGGGAGACCCAGTACTTC,CAWSPPGHPWRETQYF
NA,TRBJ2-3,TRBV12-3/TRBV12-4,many,TGTGCCAGCAGTCAGGGACTGAAGACAGATACGCAGTATTTT,CASSQGLKTDTQYF
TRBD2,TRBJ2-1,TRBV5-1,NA,TGCGCCAGCAGCTCGGGACTAGCGGGAGGGTACAATGAGCAGTTCTTC,CASSSGLAGGYNEQFF
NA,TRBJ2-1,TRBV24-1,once,TGTGCCACCAGTGATTCCGGCCAGGGGCAGTTCTTC,CATSDSGQGQFF
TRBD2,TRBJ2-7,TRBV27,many,TGTGCCAGCAGCTCCCATGCCAGCGGGAAATCGTCCGAGCAGTACTTC,CASSSHASGKSSEQYF
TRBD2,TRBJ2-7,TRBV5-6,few,TGTGCCAGCAGCCCCCGGACTAGCGGGTCCTGGGGCGAGCAGTACTTC,CASSPRTSGSWGEQYF
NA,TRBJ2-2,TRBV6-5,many,TGTGCCAGCGGAGGGACCGTAGGTCGGGAGCTGTTTTTT,CASGGTVGRELFF
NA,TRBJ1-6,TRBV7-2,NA,TGTGCCAGCAGCTTAGGGGGGGGCAGGGGTAACTCACCCCTCCACTTT,CASSLGGGRGNSPLHF
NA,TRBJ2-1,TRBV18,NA,TGTGCCAGCTCACCCCCGCCTATCGGGGTTGAGCAGTTCTTC,CASSPPPIGVEQFF
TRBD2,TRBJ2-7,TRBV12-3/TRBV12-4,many,TGTGCCAGCGCTAAGCGGGGGCTCCACGAGCAGTACTTC,CASAKRGLHEQYF
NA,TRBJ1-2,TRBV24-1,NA,TGTGCCATCCAGGACATTCTTAACTATGGCTACACCTTC,CAIQDILNYGYTF
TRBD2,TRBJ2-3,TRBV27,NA,TGTGCCAGCACCCGGGGAGGGCCGACGTATACTAGCACAGATACGCAGTATTTT,CASTRGGPTYTSTDTQYF